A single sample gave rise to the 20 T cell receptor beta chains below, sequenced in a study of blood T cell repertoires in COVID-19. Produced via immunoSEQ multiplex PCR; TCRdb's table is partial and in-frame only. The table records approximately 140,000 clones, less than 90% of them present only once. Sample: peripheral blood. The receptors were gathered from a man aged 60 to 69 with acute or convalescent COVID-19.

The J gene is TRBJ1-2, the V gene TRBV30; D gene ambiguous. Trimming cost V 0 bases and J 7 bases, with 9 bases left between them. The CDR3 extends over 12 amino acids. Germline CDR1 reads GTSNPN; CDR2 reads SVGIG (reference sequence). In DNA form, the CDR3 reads TGTGCCTGGAGTGTTCGGACTGGTGGCTACACCTTC. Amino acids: CAWSVRTGGYTF. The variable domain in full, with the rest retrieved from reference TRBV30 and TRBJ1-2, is SQTIHQWPATLVQPVGSPLSLECTVEGTSNPNLYWYRQAAGRGLQLLFYSVGIGQISSEVPQNLSASRPQDRQFILSSKKLLLSDSGFYLCAWSVRTGGYTFGSGTRLTVV.

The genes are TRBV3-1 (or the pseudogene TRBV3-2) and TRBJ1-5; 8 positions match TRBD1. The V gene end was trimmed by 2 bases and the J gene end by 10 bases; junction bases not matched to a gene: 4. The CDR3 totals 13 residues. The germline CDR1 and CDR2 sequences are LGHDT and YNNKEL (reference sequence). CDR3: CASSQTDRGPQHF. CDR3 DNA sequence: TGTGCCAGCAGCCAAACAGACAGGGGACCCCAGCATTTT.

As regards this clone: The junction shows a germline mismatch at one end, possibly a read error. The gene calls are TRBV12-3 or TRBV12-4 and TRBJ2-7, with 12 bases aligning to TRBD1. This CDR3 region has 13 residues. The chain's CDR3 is CASSPGTGGDQGF. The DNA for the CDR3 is TGTGCCAGCAGTCCCGGGACAGGGGGCGATCAAGGATTC.

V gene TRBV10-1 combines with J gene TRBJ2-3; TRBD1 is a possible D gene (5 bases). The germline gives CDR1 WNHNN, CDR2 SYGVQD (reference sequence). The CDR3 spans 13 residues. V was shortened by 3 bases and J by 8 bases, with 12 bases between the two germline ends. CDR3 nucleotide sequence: TGCGCCAGCAGTGAAGTTAGGGGAAGTACGCAGTATTTT. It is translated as CASSEVRGSTQYF.

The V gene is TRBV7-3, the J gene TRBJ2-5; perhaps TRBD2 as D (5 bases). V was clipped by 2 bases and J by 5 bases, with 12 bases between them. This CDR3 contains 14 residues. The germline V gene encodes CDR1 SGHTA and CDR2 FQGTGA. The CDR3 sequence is CASSLEGSLETQYF. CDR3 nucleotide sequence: TGTGCCAGCAGCTTAGAGGGATCACTGGAGACCCAGTACTTC.

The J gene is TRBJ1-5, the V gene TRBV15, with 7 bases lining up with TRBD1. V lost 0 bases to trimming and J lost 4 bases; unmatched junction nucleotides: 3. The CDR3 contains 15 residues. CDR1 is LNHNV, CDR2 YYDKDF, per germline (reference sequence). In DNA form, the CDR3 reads TGTGCCACCAGCAGAGATAAGGGGGCGAATCAGCCCCAGCATTTT. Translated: CATSRDKGANQPQHF.

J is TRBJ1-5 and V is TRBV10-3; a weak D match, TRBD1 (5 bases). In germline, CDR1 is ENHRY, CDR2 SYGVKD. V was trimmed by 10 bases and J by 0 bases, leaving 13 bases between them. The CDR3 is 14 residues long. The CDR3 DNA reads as TGTGCCAGCCAACAGGACCATAGCAATCAGCCCCAGCATTTT. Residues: CASQQDHSNQPQHF.

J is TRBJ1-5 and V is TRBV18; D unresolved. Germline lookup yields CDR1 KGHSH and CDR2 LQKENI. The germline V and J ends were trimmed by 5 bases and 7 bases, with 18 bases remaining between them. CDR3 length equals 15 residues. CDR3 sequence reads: CASSATTEAGQPQHF. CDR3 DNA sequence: TGTGCCAGCTCAGCGACTACAGAGGCGGGGCAGCCCCAGCATTTT.

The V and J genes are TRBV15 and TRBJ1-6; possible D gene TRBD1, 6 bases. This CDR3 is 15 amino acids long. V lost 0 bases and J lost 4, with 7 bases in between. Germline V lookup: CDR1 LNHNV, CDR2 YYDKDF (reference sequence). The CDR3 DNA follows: TGTGCCACCAGCAGAGACGGGACATATAATTCACCCCTCCACTTT. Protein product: CATSRDGTYNSPLHF.

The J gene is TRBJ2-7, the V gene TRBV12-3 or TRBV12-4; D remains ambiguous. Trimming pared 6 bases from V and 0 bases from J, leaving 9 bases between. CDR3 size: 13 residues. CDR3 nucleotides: TGTGCCAGCAGCTTTACGAGCTCCTACGAGCAGTACTTC. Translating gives CASSFTSSYEQYF.

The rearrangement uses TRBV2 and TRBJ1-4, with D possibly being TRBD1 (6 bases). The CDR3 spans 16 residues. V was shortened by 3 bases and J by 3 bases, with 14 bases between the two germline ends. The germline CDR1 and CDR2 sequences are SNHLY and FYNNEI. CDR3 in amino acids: CASSDLGARANEKLFF. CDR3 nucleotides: TGTGCCAGCAGTGATTTGGGGGCTAGGGCTAATGAAAAACTGTTTTTT. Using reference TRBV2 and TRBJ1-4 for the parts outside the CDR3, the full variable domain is EPEVTQTPSHQVTQMGQEVILRCVPISNHLYFYWYRQILGQKVEFLVSFYNNEISEKSEIFDDQFSVERPDGSNFTLKIRSTKLEDSAMYFCASSDLGARANEKLFFGSGTQLSVL.

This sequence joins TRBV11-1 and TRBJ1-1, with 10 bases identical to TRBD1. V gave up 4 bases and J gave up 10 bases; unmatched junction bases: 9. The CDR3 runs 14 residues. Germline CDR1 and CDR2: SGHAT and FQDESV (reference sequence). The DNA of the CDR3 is TGTGCCAGCAGCTCGGACAGGGGGAATGGTGGAGCTTTCTTT. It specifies CASSSDRGNGGAFF.

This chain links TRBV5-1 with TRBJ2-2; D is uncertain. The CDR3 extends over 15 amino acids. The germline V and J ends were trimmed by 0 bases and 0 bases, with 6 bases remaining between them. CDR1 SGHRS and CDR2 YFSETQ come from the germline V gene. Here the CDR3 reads CASSLGATNTGELFF. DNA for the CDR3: TGCGCCAGCAGCTTGGGGGCGACGAACACCGGGGAGCTGTTTTTT.

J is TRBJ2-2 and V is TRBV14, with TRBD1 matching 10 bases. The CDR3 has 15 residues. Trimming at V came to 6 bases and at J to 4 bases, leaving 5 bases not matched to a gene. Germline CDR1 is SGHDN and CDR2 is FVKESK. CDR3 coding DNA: TGTGCCAGCAGAACCGGGACAGGGGCCACCGGGGAGCTGTTTTTT. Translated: CASRTGTGATGELFF. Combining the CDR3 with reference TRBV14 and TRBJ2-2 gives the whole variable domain EAGVTQFPSHSVIEKGQTVTLRCDPISGHDNLYWYRRVMGKEIKFLLHFVKESKQDESGMPNNRFLAERTGGTYSTLKVQPAELEDSGVYFCASRTGTGATGELFFGEGSRLTVL.

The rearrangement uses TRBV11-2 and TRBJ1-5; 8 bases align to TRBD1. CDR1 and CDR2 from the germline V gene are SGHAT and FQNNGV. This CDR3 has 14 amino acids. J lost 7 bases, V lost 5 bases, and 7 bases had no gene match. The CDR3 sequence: CASSQDRVEQPQHF. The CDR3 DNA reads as TGTGCCAGCAGCCAGGACAGGGTGGAACAGCCCCAGCATTTT.

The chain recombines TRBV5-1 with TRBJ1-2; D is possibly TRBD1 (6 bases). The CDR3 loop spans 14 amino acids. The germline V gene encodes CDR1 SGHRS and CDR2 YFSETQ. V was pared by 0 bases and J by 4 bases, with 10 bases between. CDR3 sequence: CASSLERGAYGYTF. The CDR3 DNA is TGCGCCAGCAGCTTGGAGCGGGGGGCCTATGGCTACACCTTC.

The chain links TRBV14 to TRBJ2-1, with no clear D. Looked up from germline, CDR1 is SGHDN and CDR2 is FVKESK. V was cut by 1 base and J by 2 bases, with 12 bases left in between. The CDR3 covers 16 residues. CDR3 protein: CASSQGVRFAYNEQFF. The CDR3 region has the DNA TGTGCCAGCAGCCAAGGCGTCAGGTTCGCCTACAATGAGCAGTTCTTC.

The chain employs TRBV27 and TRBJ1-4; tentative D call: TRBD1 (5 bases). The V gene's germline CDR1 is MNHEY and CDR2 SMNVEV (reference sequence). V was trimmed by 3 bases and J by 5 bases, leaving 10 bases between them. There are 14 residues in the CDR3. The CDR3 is CASSLRGRNEKLFF. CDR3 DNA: TGTGCCAGCAGTTTGCGGGGGAGAAATGAAAAACTGTTTTTT.

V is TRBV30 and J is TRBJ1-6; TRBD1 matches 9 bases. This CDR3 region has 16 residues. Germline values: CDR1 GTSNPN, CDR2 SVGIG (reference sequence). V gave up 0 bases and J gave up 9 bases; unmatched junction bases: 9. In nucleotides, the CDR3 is TGTGCCTGGAGTGTTCCGAAGGGACAGGGAACTTCACCCCTCCACTTT. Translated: CAWSVPKGQGTSPLHF.

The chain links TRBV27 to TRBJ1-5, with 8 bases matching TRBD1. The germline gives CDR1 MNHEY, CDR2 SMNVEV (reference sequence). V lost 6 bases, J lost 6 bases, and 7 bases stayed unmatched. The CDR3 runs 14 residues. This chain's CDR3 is CASSVSTGVQPQHF. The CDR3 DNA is TGTGCCAGCAGCGTTTCGACAGGGGTTCAGCCCCAGCATTTT.